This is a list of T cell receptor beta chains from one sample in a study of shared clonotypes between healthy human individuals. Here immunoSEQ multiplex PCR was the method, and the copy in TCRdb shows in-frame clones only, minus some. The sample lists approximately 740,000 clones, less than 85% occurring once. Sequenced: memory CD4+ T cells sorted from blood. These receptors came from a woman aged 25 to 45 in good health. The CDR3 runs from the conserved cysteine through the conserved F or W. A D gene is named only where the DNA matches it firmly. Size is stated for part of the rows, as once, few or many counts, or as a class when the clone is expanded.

CDR3nt: TGTGCCAGCAGCTTAGAAGAATCGGTGTCCTACGAGCAGTACTTC; CDR3aa: CASSLEESVSYEQYF; d_gene: -; v_gene: TRBV7-8; j_gene: TRBJ2-7; abundance: once
CDR3nt: TGTGCCAGCAGGCTCCCCACAGTTACCTATGGCTACACCTTC; CDR3aa: CASRLPTVTYGYTF; d_gene: -; v_gene: TRBV2; j_gene: TRBJ1-2; abundance: -
CDR3nt: TGTGCCAGCAGTGAACTTCCAGGGAAATTGATTGGGCGCGAGCAGTACTTC; CDR3aa: CASSELPGKLIGREQYF; d_gene: -; v_gene: TRBV6-1; j_gene: TRBJ2-7; abundance: -
CDR3nt: TGTGCCAGCAGTCCCTATCACACATCCCCCCTCGGGCGCACAGATACGCAGTATTTT; CDR3aa: CASSPYHTSPLGRTDTQYF; d_gene: -; v_gene: TRBV2; j_gene: TRBJ2-3; abundance: -
CDR3nt: TGTGCCAGCAGTGTAAGGTATACCCGTCACACCATATATTTT; CDR3aa: CASSVRYTRHTIYF; d_gene: -; v_gene: TRBV6-4; j_gene: TRBJ1-3; abundance: once
CDR3nt: TGTGCCAGCAGTTTGCTAGCGGGGGCTTCTTACGAGCAGTACTTC; CDR3aa: CASSLLAGASYEQYF; d_gene: TRBD2; v_gene: TRBV14; j_gene: TRBJ2-7; abundance: few
CDR3nt: TGTGCCAGCAGAATAGGAAGGGGGGCAGGCACCGGGGAGCTGTTTTTT; CDR3aa: CASRIGRGAGTGELFF; d_gene: -; v_gene: TRBV7-6; j_gene: TRBJ2-2; abundance: -
CDR3nt: TGTGCCAGTAGTATAGGGACCCAGAACACAGATACGCAGTATTTT; CDR3aa: CASSIGTQNTDTQYF; d_gene: -; v_gene: TRBV19; j_gene: TRBJ2-3; abundance: -
CDR3nt: TGTGCCAGCAGCCCACAGGGGGGAGGCACAGATACGCAGTATTTT; CDR3aa: CASSPQGGGTDTQYF; d_gene: TRBD1; v_gene: TRBV9; j_gene: TRBJ2-3; abundance: -
CDR3nt: TGCGCCAGCAGTGAGTCGTTGGACTCAACCTACGAGCAGTACTTC; CDR3aa: CASSESLDSTYEQYF; d_gene: -; v_gene: TRBV10-1; j_gene: TRBJ2-7; abundance: -
CDR3nt: TGTGCCAGCAGTCCTTGGACAGGGGGCCGACATGGCTACACCTTC; CDR3aa: CASSPWTGGRHGYTF; d_gene: TRBD1; v_gene: TRBV27; j_gene: TRBJ1-2; abundance: -
CDR3nt: TGCGCCAGCGGCAGGGGTGAGACCCAGTACTTC; CDR3aa: CASGRGETQYF; d_gene: -; v_gene: TRBV10-2; j_gene: TRBJ2-5; abundance: -
CDR3nt: TGTGCCAGCAGTGAAGCGCTTCTCAGGGGGCCCCATCAGCCCCAGCATTTT; CDR3aa: CASSEALLRGPHQPQHF; d_gene: TRBD1; v_gene: TRBV2; j_gene: TRBJ1-5; abundance: -
CDR3nt: TGTGCCAGCAGCCCCGGGACAGGGATTGGGACCCAGTACTTC; CDR3aa: CASSPGTGIGTQYF; d_gene: TRBD1; v_gene: TRBV7-7; j_gene: TRBJ2-5; abundance: once
CDR3nt: TGTGCCAGCAGCTTATGGGGACAGGGTTCTTCACCCCTCCACTTT; CDR3aa: CASSLWGQGSSPLHF; d_gene: TRBD1; v_gene: TRBV11-3; j_gene: TRBJ1-6; abundance: once
CDR3nt: TGTGCCAGCAGGTCAGGGGGAGAGACCCAGTACTTC; CDR3aa: CASRSGGETQYF; d_gene: TRBD1; v_gene: TRBV27; j_gene: TRBJ2-5; abundance: -
CDR3nt: TGTGCCAGCAGTTTATCTTTGGGGGGACGGGAAGGAGGCTACACCTTC; CDR3aa: CASSLSLGGREGGYTF; d_gene: -; v_gene: TRBV27; j_gene: TRBJ1-2; abundance: -